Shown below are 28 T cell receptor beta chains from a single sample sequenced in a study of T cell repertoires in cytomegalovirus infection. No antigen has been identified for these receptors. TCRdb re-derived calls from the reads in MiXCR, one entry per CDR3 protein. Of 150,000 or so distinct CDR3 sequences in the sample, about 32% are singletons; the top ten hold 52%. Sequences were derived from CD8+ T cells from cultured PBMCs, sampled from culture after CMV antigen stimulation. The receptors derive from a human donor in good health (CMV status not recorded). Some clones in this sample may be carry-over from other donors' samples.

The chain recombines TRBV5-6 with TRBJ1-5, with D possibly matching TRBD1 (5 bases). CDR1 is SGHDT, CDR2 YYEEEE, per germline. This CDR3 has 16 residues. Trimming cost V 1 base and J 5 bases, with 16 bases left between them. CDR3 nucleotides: TGTGCCAGCAGCTTGAAGTCGAGGGGAGCGTATCAGCCCCAGCATTTT. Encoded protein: CASSLKSRGAYQPQHF.

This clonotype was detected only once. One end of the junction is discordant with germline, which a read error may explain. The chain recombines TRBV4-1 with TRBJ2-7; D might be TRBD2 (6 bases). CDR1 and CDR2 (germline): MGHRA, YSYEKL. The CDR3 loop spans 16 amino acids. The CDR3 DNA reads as TGTGCCAGCAGCCAAGATCCAGCGGGCGACTCCTACGAGCAGTACTTC. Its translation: CASSQDPAGDSYEQYF.

CDR3 region: CASSGPGTQGNTIYF. CDR3 bases: TGTGCCAGCAGTGGACCCGGGACGCAAGGAAACACCATATATTTT. The chain is built from TRBV2 and TRBJ1-3; a weak D match, TRBD1 (5 bases). Per the germline V gene, CDR1 is SNHLY and CDR2 is FYNNEI. V lost 4 bases and J lost 4, with 14 bases in between. The CDR3 is 15 amino acids.

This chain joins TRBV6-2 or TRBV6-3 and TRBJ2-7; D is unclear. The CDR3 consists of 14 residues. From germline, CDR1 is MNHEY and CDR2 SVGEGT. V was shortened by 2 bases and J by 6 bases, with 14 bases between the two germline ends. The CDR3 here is CASSYGQPNREQYF. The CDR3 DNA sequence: TGTGCCAGCAGTTACGGGCAGCCCAACCGCGAGCAGTACTTC.

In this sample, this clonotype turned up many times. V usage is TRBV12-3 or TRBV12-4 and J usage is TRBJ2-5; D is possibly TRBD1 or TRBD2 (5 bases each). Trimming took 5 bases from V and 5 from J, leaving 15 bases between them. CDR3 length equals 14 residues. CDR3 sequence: CASSTRDRGETQYF. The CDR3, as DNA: TGTGCCAGCAGTACCCGGGACCGTGGGGAGACCCAGTACTTC.

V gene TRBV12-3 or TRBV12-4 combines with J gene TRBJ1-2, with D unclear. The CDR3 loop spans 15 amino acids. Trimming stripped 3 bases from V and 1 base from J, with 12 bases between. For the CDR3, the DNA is TGTGCCAGCAGTTTTTTCACCGAGAGTAACTATGGCTACACCTTC. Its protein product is CASSFFTESNYGYTF.

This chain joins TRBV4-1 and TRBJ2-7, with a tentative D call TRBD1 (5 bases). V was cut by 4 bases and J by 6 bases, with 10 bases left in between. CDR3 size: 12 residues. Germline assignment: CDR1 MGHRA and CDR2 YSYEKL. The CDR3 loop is CASSPRGGEQYF. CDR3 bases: TGCGCCAGCAGCCCTAGGGGTGGCGAGCAGTACTTC.

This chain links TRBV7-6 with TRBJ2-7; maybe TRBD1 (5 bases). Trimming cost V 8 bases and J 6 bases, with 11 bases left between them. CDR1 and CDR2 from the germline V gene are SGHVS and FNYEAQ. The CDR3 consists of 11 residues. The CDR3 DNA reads TGTGCCAGCTCAGGGTTGGGCGAGCAGTACTTC. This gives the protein CASSGLGEQYF.

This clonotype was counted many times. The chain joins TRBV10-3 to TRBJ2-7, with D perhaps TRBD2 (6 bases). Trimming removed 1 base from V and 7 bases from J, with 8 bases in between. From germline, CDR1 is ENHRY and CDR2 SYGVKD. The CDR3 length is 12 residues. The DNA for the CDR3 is TGTGCCATCAGTGAGTTGGAGGGAGAGCAGTACTTC. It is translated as CAISELEGEQYF.

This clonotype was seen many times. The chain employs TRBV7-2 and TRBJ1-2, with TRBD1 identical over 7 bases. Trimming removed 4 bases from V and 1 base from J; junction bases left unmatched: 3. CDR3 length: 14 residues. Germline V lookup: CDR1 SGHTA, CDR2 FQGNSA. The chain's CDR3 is CASSSRQGNYGYTF. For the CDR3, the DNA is TGTGCCAGCAGCTCACGACAGGGTAACTATGGCTACACCTTC.

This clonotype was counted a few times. CDR3 protein: CSAFSGTTPSYEQYF. The CDR3 DNA is TGCAGTGCTTTTTCCGGGACTACTCCTTCCTACGAGCAGTACTTC. The chain employs TRBV20-1 and TRBJ2-7; 7 nucleotides agree with TRBD2. The CDR3 runs 15 residues. The J segment lost 1 base and the V segment lost 5 bases, leaving 11 bases of the junction unmatched. Germline CDR1 reads DFQATT; CDR2 reads SNEGSKA (reference sequence).

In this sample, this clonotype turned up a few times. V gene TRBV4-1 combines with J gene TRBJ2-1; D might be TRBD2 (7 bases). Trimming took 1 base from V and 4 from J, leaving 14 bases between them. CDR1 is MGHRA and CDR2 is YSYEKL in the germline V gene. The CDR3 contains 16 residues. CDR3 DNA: TGCGCCAGCAGCCAAGTGGCGGGGGCGGCGTACAATGAGCAGTTCTTC. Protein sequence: CASSQVAGAAYNEQFF.

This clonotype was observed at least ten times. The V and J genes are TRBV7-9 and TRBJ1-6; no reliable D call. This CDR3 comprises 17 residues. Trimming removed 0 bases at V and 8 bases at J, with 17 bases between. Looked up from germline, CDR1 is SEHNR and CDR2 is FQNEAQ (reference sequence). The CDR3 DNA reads TGTGCCAGCAGCTTAGCTGGTTTGGCTGACTGGGATTCACCCCTCCACTTT. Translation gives CASSLAGLADWDSPLHF.

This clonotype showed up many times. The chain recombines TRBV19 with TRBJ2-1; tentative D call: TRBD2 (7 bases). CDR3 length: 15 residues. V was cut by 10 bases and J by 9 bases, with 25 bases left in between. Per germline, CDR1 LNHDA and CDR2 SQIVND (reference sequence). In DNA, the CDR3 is TGTGCCATATCTCGGGGGGCGGCATCCGTGAGTGAGCAGTTCTTC. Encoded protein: CAISRGAASVSEQFF.

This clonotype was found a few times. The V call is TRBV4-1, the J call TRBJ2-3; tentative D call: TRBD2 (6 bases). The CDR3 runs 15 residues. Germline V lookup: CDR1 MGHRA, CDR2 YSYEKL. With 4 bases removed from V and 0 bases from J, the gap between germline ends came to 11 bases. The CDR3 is CASSLVADSTDTQYF. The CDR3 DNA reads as TGCGCCAGCAGCCTCGTAGCGGATAGCACAGATACGCAGTATTTT.

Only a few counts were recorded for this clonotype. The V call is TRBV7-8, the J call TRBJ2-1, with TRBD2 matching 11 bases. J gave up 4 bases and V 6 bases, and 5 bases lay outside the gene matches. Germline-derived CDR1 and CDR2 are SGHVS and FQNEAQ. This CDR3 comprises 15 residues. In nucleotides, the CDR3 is TGTGCCAGCAGGACCGGGACTAGCGGATACAATGAGCAGTTCTTC. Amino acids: CASRTGTSGYNEQFF.

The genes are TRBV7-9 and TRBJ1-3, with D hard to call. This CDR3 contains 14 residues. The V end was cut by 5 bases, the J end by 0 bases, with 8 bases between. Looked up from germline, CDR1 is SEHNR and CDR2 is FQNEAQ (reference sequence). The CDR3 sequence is CASSPRGSGNTIYF. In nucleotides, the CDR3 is TGTGCCAGCAGCCCCCGTGGCTCTGGAAACACCATATATTTT. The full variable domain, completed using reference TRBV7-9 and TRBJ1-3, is DTGVSQNPRHKITKRGQNVTFRCDPISEHNRLYWYRQTLGQGPEFLTYFQNEAQLEKSRLLSDRFSAERPKGSFSTLEIQRTEQGDSAMYLCASSPRGSGNTIYFGEGSWLTVV.

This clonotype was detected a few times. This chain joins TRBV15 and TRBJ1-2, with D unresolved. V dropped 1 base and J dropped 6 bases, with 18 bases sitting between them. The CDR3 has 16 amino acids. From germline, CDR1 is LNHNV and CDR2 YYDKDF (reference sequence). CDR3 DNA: TGTGCCACCAGCAGAGTAAGAAGTACCTGGAACGATGGCTACACCTTC. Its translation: CATSRVRSTWNDGYTF.

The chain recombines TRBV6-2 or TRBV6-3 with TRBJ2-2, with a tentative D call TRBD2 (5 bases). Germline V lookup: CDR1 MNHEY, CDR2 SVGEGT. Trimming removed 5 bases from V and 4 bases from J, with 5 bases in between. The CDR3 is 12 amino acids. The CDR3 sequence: CASSAGTGELFF. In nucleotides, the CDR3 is TGTGCCAGCAGTGCGGGCACCGGGGAGCTGTTTTTT.

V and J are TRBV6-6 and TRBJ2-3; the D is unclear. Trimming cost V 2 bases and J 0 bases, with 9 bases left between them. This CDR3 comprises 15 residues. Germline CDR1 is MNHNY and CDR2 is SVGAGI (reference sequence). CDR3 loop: CASSYPLSSTDTQYF. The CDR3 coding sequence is TGTGCCAGCAGTTACCCGCTTTCTAGCACAGATACGCAGTATTTT.

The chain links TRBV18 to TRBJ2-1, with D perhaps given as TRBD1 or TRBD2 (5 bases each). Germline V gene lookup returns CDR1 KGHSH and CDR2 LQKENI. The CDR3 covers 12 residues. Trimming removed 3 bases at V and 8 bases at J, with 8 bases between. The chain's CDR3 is CASSPGADEQFF. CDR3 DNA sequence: TGTGCCAGCTCACCCGGGGCGGATGAGCAGTTCTTC.

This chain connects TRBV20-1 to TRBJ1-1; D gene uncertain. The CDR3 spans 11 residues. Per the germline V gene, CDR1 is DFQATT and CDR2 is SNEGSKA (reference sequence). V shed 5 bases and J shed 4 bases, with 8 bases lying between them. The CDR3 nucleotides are TGCAGTGCTCAGATGTTCACTGAAGCTTTCTTT. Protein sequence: CSAQMFTEAFF.

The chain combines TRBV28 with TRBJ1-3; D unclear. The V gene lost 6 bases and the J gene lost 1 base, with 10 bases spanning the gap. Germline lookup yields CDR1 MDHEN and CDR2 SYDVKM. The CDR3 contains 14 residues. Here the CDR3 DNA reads TGTGCCAGCAGCCCCGCGGGGTCTGGAAACACCATATATTTT. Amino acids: CASSPAGSGNTIYF.

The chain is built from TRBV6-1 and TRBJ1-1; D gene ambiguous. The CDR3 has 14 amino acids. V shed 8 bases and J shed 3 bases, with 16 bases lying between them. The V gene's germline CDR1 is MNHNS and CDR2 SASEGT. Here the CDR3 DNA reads TGTGCCAGCCGTACATTTTCGGAGGACACTGAAGCTTTCTTT. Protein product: CASRTFSEDTEAFF.

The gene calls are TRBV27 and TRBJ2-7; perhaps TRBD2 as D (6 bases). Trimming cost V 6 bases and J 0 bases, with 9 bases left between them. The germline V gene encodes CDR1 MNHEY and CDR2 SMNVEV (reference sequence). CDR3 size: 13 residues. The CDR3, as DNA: TGTGCCAGCAGGCGGGGCATCTCCTACGAGCAGTACTTC. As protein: CASRRGISYEQYF.

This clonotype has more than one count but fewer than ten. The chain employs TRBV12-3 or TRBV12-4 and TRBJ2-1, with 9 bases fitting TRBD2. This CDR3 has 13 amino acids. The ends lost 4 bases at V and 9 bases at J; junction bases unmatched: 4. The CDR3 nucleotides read TGTGCCAGCAGTTGGAGTAGCGGGGGTGAGCAGTTCTTC. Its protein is CASSWSSGGEQFF.

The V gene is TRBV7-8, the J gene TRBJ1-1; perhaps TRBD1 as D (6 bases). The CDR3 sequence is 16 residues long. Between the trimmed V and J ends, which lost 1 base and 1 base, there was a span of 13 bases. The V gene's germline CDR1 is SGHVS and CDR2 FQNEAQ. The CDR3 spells CASSLVQGLANTEAFF. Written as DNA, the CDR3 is TGTGCCAGCAGCTTAGTACAGGGTTTGGCGAACACTGAAGCTTTCTTT.

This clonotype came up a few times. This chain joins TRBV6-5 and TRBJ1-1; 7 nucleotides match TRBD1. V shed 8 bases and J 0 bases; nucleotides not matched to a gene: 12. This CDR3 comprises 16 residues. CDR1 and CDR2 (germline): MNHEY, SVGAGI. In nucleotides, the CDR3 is TGTGCCAGCTCGCCAGATACAGGGGCTGTGAACACTGAAGCTTTCTTT. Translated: CASSPDTGAVNTEAFF.